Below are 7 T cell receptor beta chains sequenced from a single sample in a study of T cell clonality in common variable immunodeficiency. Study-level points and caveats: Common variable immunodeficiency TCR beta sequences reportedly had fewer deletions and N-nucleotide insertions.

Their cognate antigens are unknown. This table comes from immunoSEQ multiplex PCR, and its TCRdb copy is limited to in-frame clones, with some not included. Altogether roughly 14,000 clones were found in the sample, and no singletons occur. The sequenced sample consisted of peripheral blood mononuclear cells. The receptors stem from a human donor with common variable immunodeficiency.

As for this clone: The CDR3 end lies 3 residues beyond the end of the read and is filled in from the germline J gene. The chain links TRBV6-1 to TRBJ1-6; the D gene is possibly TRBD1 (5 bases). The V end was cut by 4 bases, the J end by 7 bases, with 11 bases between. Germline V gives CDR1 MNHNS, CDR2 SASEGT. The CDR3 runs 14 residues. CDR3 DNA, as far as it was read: TGTGCCAGCAGTGTCAGGGTGGAAAATTCACCC. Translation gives CASSVRVENSP. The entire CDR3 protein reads CASSVRVENSPLHF.

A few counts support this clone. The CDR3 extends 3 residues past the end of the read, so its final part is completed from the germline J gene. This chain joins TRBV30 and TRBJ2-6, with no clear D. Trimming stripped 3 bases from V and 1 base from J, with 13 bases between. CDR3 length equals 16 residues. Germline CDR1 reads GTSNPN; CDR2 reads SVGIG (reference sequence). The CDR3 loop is CAWRKAAESGANVLTF. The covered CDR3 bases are TGTGCCTGGAGGAAGGCTGCCGAGTCTGGGGCCAACGTC.

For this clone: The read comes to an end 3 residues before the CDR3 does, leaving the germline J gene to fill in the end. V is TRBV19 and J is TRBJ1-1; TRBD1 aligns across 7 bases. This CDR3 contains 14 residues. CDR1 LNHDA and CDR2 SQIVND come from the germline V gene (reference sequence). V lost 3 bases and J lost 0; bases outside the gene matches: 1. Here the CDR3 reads CASSMGQMNTEAFF. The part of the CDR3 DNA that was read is TGTGCCAGTAGTATGGGACAGATGAACACTGAA.

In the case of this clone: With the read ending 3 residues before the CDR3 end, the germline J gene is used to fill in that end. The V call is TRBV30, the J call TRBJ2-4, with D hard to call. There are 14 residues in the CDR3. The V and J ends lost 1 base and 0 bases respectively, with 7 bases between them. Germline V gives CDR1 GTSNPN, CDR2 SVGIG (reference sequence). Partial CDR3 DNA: TGTGCCTGGAGTGCCTTTCCAGCCAAAAACATT. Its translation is CAWSAFPAKNI. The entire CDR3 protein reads CAWSAFPAKNIQYF.

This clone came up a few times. The CDR3 protein is CASSPGGGRTGELFF. Partial CDR3 DNA: TGCGCCAGCAGCCCTGGCGGGGGAAGGACCGGGGAG. The gene calls are TRBV5-1 and TRBJ2-2; 7 positions agree with TRBD2. The read ends 3 residues shy of where the CDR3 ends; the end is completed using the germline J gene. Unmatched junction bases numbered 8, after V lost 4 bases and J lost 5 bases. The CDR3 extends over 15 amino acids. Germline V gene data show CDR1 as SGHRS and CDR2 as YFSETQ.

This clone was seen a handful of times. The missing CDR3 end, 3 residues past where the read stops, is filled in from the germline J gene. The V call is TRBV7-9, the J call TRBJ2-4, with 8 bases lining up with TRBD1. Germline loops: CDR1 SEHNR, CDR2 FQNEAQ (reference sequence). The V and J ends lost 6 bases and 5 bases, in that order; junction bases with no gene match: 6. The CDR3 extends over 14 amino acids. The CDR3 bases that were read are TGTGCCAGCAGACCCAGGGGGCGCGAAAACATT. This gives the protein CASRPRGRENI. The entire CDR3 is CASRPRGRENIQYF.

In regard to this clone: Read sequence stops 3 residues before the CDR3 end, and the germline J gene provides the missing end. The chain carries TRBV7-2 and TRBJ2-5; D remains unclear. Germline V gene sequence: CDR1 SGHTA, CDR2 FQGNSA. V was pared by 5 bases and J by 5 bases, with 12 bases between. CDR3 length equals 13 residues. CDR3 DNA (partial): TGTGCCAGCAGCACCTGGGCCCGGGAGACC. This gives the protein CASSTWARET. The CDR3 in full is CASSTWARETQYF.